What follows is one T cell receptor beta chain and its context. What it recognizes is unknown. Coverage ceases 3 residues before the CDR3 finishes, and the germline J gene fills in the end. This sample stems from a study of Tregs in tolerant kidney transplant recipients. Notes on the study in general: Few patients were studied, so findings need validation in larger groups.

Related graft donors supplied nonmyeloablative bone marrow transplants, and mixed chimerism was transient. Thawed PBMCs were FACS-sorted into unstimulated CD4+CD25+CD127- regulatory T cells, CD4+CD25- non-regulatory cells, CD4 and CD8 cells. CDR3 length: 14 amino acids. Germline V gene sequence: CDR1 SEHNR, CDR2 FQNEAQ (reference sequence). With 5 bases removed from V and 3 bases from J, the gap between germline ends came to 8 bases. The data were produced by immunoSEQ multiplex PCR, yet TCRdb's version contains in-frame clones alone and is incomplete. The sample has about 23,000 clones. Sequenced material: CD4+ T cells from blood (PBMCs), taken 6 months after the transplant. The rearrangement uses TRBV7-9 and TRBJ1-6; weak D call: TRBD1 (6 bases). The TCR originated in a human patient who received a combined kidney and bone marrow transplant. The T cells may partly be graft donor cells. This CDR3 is CASSPDSYNSPLHF. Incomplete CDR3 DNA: TGTGCCAGCAGCCCGGACAGCTATAATTCACCC.